This T cell receptor beta chain was captured by sequencing in a study of human T cells and chemical hapten exposure. For the study at large: Patches with 0.01% DPC went on the upper back, and the tests were read at 6 days. Patients having alopecia areata, totalis or universalis were mostly female.

This clonotype was observed at least ten times. TCRdb itself ran the RACE reads through MiXCR, one entry per CDR3 protein. The sample includes about 120,000 distinct CDR3 sequences, about 10% of them seen just once. V trimming: 4 bases; J trimming: 2 bases; junction bases outside the gene matches: 2. This CDR3 is 14 amino acids long. Germline V gene data show CDR1 as SGHRS and CDR2 as YFSETQ. Time point in this sample: patch test 3, about 24 weeks after DPC sensitization. Stated treatment: therapeutic diphenylcyclopropenone sensitization with weekly scalp DPC. Unfractionated whole blood served as the source for total RNA extraction.

The specimen was whole blood, collected in connection with sensitization to the hapten diphenylcyclopropenone (DPC). The receptor was derived from a woman aged 50 to 60 with alopecia areata. Some clones in this sample may be carry-over from other donors' samples. The chain links TRBV5-1 to TRBJ2-1, with 8 bases lining up with TRBD1. Here the CDR3 DNA reads TGCGCCAGCAGCCAGGGGGCTACCTACAATGAGCAGTTCTTC. It translates to CASSQGATYNEQFF.